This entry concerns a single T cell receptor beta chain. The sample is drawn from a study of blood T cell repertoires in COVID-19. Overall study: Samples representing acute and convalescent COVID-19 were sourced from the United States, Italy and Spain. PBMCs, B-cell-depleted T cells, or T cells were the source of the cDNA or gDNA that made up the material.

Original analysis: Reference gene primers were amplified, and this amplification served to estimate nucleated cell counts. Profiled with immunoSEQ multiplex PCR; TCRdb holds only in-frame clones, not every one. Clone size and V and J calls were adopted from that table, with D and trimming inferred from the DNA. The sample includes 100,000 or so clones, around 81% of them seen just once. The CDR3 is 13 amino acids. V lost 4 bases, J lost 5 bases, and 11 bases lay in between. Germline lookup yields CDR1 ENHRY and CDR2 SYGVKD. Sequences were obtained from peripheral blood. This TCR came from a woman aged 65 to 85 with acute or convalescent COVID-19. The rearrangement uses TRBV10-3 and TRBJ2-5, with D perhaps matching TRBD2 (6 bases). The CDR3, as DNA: TGTGCCATCAGTGGGGACTCGGAGGAGACCCAGTACTTC. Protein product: CAISGDSEETQYF.